This TCR beta chain was sequenced for a study of cytomegalovirus exposure and HLA in healthy donors. The CDR3 runs to 17 residues. Germline CDR1 is SNHLY and CDR2 is FYNNEI. V lost 10 bases, J lost 0 bases, and 21 bases lay in between. The repertoire was sequenced with immunoSEQ multiplex PCR; TCRdb's copy has only in-frame clones and lacks some. The table shows about 110,000 clones, with about 87% occurring only once. What was sequenced was PBMCs. V and J are TRBV2 and TRBJ1-4; tentatively, D is TRBD1 (5 bases). The TCR was taken from a young woman in good health and CMV-seropositive. CDR3 coding DNA: TGTGCCACCACTATCGGGGGTAGTTATGCAACTAATGAAAAACTGTTTTTT. It codes for CATTIGGSYATNEKLFF.